Following are 14 T cell receptor beta chains from one sample sequenced in a study of shared clonotypes between healthy human individuals. Sequenced by immunoSEQ multiplex PCR; TCRdb stores in-frame clones only, minus some. The sample has about 2.1 million clones; roughly 91% are singletons. Positive CCR7 selection of CD45RO-negative cells yielded the naive CD8 cells, and terminally differentiated effector memory CD45RA+ cells were excluded. The material sequenced was naive CD8+ T cells from PBMCs. The receptors here all came from a man between 18 and 35 years old in good health. Some clones in this sample may be carry-over from other donors' samples.

J is TRBJ2-7 and V is TRBV27, with a weak D call TRBD2 (6 bases). The CDR3 is 16 amino acids. Trimming cost V 6 bases and J 3 bases, with 21 bases left between them. CDR1 is MNHEY and CDR2 is SMNVEV in the germline V gene (reference sequence). The CDR3 DNA follows: TGTGCCAGCAGCCTCGCGGGGCTAGCGACCAACTACGAGCAGTACTTC. Its translation is CASSLAGLATNYEQYF.

A few counts support this clone. This chain links TRBV7-9 with TRBJ1-4; no clear D gene. CDR3 length: 14 amino acids. Trimming took 1 base from V and 12 from J, leaving 15 bases between them. Germline CDR1 SEHNR, CDR2 FQNEAQ (reference sequence). The CDR3 loop is CASSLEGQAYELFF. CDR3 coding DNA: TGTGCCAGCAGCTTAGAGGGCCAGGCTTACGAACTGTTTTTT.

The chain joins TRBV29-1 to TRBJ2-7, with D possibly being TRBD2 (6 bases). CDR3 length: 13 residues. V was pared by 5 bases and J by 3 bases, with 14 bases between. Germline-derived CDR1 and CDR2 are SQVTM and ANQGSEA. The CDR3 nucleotides read TGCAGCGTTTCGGTTGGGGGAGGCTACGAGCAGTACTTC. Translated, it gives CSVSVGGGYEQYF.

This clone was seen once. The chain is built from TRBV5-6 and TRBJ1-2; possibly TRBD1 for D (6 bases). V was shortened by 6 bases and J by 5 bases, with 11 bases between the two germline ends. In germline, CDR1 is SGHDT, CDR2 YYEEEE. The length of the CDR3 is 12 residues. CDR3 nucleotide sequence: TGTGCCAGCAAATCCAGGGGTTATGGCTACACCTTC. Amino acid sequence: CASKSRGYGYTF. Supplemented by reference TRBV5-6 and TRBJ1-2, the full variable domain reads DAGVTQSPTHLIKTRGQQVTLRCSPKSGHDTVSWYQQALGQGPQFIFQYYEEEERQRGNFPDRFSGHQFPNYSSELNVNALLLGDSALYLCASKSRGYGYTFGSGTRLTVV.

The chain employs TRBV9 and TRBJ2-7; D assignment may be TRBD1 or TRBD2 (8 bases each). Germline lookup yields CDR1 SGDLS and CDR2 YYNGEE. This CDR3 region has 16 residues. V lost 2 bases and J 0 bases, leaving 15 bases between the germline ends. The CDR3 loop is CASSVGGDRSSYEQYF. Here the CDR3 DNA reads TGTGCCAGCAGCGTCGGGGGGGACAGGAGCTCCTACGAGCAGTACTTC.

This clone appeared a single time. The chain has TRBV29-1 and TRBJ2-7; 9 bases agree with TRBD2. Germline V gene lookup returns CDR1 SQVTM and CDR2 ANQGSEA. The length of the CDR3 is 12 residues. V trimming: 6 bases; J trimming: 2 bases; junction bases outside the gene matches: 2. The CDR3 region has the DNA TGCAGCGTGCCTAGCGGGGCCTACGAGCAGTACTTC. Its protein is CSVPSGAYEQYF.

The chain uses TRBV18 and TRBJ2-1; tentatively, D is TRBD2 (6 bases). The CDR3 covers 13 residues. V was pared by 3 bases and J by 4 bases, with 7 bases between. Germline V gives CDR1 KGHSH, CDR2 LQKENI. The CDR3 region is CASSPGGYNEQFF. CDR3 sequence (DNA): TGTGCCAGCTCACCTGGGGGGTACAATGAGCAGTTCTTC.

The chain joins TRBV4-2 to TRBJ2-7, with a weak D call TRBD2 (7 bases). V was cut by 0 bases and J by 3 bases, with 15 bases left in between. The CDR3 length is 16 residues. The V gene's germline CDR1 is LGHNA and CDR2 YNFKEQ. CDR3 coding DNA: TGTGCCAGCAGCCAAGAAACCGGGAGGACAGTCTACGAGCAGTACTTC. Translated: CASSQETGRTVYEQYF.

This clone was seen once. This chain joins TRBV28 and TRBJ2-5; D remains ambiguous. With 7 bases removed from V and 3 bases from J, the gap between germline ends came to 15 bases. The CDR3 runs to 14 residues. Germline CDR1 and CDR2: MDHEN and SYDVKM. DNA of the CDR3: TGTGCCAGCATAAGGACGGGTTGGGAAGAGACCCAGTACTTC. Its translation is CASIRTGWEETQYF.

The chain has TRBV4-2 and TRBJ1-1, with a tentative D call TRBD1 (5 bases). The CDR3 is 15 residues long. The germline CDR1 and CDR2 sequences are LGHNA and YNFKEQ. The V end was cut by 3 bases, the J end by 1 base, with 12 bases between. For the CDR3, the DNA is TGTGCCAGCAGCCAGCGAGGTGGGGGGAACACTGAAGCTTTCTTT. Protein: CASSQRGGGNTEAFF.

The chain couples TRBV2 to TRBJ2-3, with 13 nucleotides matching TRBD2. CDR3 size: 16 residues. V shed 6 bases, J shed 2 bases, and the junction held 5 bases outside the gene matches. CDR1 and CDR2 from the germline V gene are SNHLY and FYNNEI. CDR3 nucleotides: TGTGCCAGCAGCGAGGGACTAGCGGGAACCACAGATACGCAGTATTTT. Protein product: CASSEGLAGTTDTQYF.

The V call is TRBV27, the J call TRBJ2-7; 12 nucleotides line up with TRBD2. CDR3 size: 14 residues. V gave up 8 bases and J gave up 2 bases; unmatched junction bases: 4. Germline loops: CDR1 MNHEY, CDR2 SMNVEV (reference sequence). The CDR3 spells CASWGLAGTYEQYF. CDR3 sequence (DNA): TGTGCCAGCTGGGGACTAGCGGGCACCTACGAGCAGTACTTC.

The chain uses TRBV19 and TRBJ2-7; 10 bases agree with TRBD1. This CDR3 comprises 14 residues. V lost 7 bases and J lost 3; bases outside the gene matches: 6. Germline assignment: CDR1 LNHDA and CDR2 SQIVND (reference sequence). The CDR3 here is CASTAGTGVYEQYF. CDR3 in DNA: TGTGCCAGTACCGCAGGGACAGGGGTCTACGAGCAGTACTTC.

Concerning this clone itself: Other nucleotide sequences from this sample produce the same CDR3. The V and J genes are TRBV5-1 and TRBJ2-3; the D gene could be TRBD1 or TRBD2 (6 bases each). This CDR3 contains 15 residues. CDR1 and CDR2 from the germline V gene are SGHRS and YFSETQ. The V end lost 2 bases, the J end lost 3 bases, and 13 bases lay between the germline ends. CDR3 region: CASSFGGRVTDTQYF. CDR3 in DNA: TGCGCCAGCAGCTTTGGGGGGCGAGTGACAGATACGCAGTATTTT.